Shown below are 25 T cell receptor beta chains from a single sample sequenced in a study of blood T cell repertoires in COVID-19. TCRdb's copy holds only in-frame clones and misses some; the assay was immunoSEQ multiplex PCR. Among roughly 180,000 clones listed, roughly 82% were seen once. Sequenced input: PBMCs or T cells enriched from blood (not recorded which). The receptors here all came from a woman in her twenties or thirties who had recovered from COVID-19.

J is TRBJ2-7 and V is TRBV18; D might be TRBD1 (7 bases). The CDR3 contains 17 residues. V was cut by 3 bases and J by 7 bases, with 25 bases left in between. Germline V gene sequence: CDR1 KGHSH, CDR2 LQKENI. CDR3 sequence: CASSPPVGGGPTWEQYF. The CDR3 DNA sequence: TGTGCCAGCTCACCCCCCGTTGGAGGGGGCCCTACTTGGGAGCAGTACTTC. Filled out from reference TRBV18 and TRBJ2-7, the complete variable domain reads NAGVMQNPRHLVRRRGQEARLRCSPMKGHSHVYWYRQLPEEGLKFMVYLQKENIIDESGMPKERFSAEFPKEGPSILRIQQVVRGDSAAYFCASSPPVGGGPTWEQYFGPGTRLTVT.

J is TRBJ1-6 and V is TRBV2; possibly TRBD1 for D (5 bases). Germline CDR1 SNHLY, CDR2 FYNNEI. Trimming removed 6 bases from V and 7 bases from J, with 10 bases in between. This CDR3 spans 13 amino acids. DNA of the CDR3: TGTGCCAGCAGACAGGCTCCAAATTCACCCCTCCACTTT. Translated: CASRQAPNSPLHF. Complete variable domain (other parts from reference TRBV2 and TRBJ1-6): EPEVTQTPSHQVTQMGQEVILRCVPISNHLYFYWYRQILGQKVEFLVSFYNNEISEKSEIFDDQFSVERPDGSNFTLKIRSTKLEDSAMYFCASRQAPNSPLHFGNGTRLTVT.

V is TRBV28 and J is TRBJ2-7; 8 bases are shared with TRBD1. CDR3 size: 15 residues. Germline loops: CDR1 MDHEN, CDR2 SYDVKM. Trimming cost V 6 bases and J 1 base; bases outside gene matches: 8. CDR3: CASSPTGDRSYEQYF. CDR3 bases: TGTGCCAGCAGCCCGACAGGGGATAGGTCCTACGAGCAGTACTTC.

This clone was recorded once. The chain joins TRBV5-6 to TRBJ2-7; the D gene is possibly TRBD1 (5 bases). Deletions cut 0 bases from V and 3 bases from J, with 10 bases between. The CDR3 spans 14 residues. The germline gives CDR1 SGHDT, CDR2 YYEEEE. CDR3 nucleotides: TGTGCCAGCAGCTTGGAGTCCGACAGCTACGAGCAGTACTTC. It yields the protein CASSLESDSYEQYF.

V usage is TRBV3-1 (or the pseudogene TRBV3-2) and J usage is TRBJ2-1, with 7 bases identical to TRBD2. Looked up from germline, CDR1 is LGHDT and CDR2 is YNNKEL (reference sequence). V shed 1 base, J shed 6 bases, and the junction held 15 bases outside the gene matches. The CDR3 runs 18 residues. Here the CDR3 DNA reads TGTGCCAGCAGCCAAGGGGTCGAGAAGAGACTAGCACGCAATGAGCAGTTCTTC. This gives the protein CASSQGVEKRLARNEQFF.

This rearrangement joins TRBV5-4 to TRBJ2-1; TRBD1 might be the D (6 bases). Trimming took 4 bases from V and 9 from J, leaving 14 bases between them. The CDR3 loop spans 13 amino acids. The germline V gene encodes CDR1 SGHNT and CDR2 YYREEE (reference sequence). Here the CDR3 reads CASSPPGQGEQFF. The CDR3 bases are TGTGCCAGCAGCCCTCCGGGACAAGGTGAGCAGTTCTTC. Combining the CDR3 with reference TRBV5-4 and TRBJ2-1 gives the whole variable domain ETGVTQSPTHLIKTRGQQVTLRCSSQSGHNTVSWYQQALGQGPQFIFQYYREEENGRGNFPPRFSGLQFPNYSSELNVNALELDDSALYLCASSPPGQGEQFFGPGTRLTVL.

The V gene is TRBV12-3 or TRBV12-4, the J gene TRBJ1-4; D is uncertain. V lost 5 bases to trimming and J lost 8 bases, with 12 bases between them. CDR3 size: 13 residues. The CDR3 here is CASSLARGEKLFF. CDR3 sequence (DNA): TGTGCCAGCAGTCTTGCGCGCGGGGAAAAACTGTTTTTT.

V gene TRBV24-1 combines with J gene TRBJ2-1; D may be TRBD2 (5 bases). CDR1 is KGHDR and CDR2 is SFDVKD in the germline V gene. Between the trimmed V and J ends, which lost 5 bases and 2 bases, there was a span of 9 bases. This CDR3 is built from 14 residues. CDR3 region: CATSVGETYNEQFF. CDR3 coding DNA: TGTGCCACCAGTGTGGGAGAGACCTACAATGAGCAGTTCTTC.

J is TRBJ2-7 and V is TRBV4-1; 7 nucleotides line up with TRBD1. CDR1 is MGHRA, CDR2 YSYEKL, per germline. The V gene end was trimmed by 3 bases and the J gene end by 2 bases; junction bases not matched to a gene: 4. CDR3 length: 14 residues. CDR3 bases: TGCGCCAGCAGCCATACGACAGGGCCCTACGAGCAGTACTTC. As protein: CASSHTTGPYEQYF.

The chain couples TRBV5-4 to TRBJ2-2; 8 bases agree with TRBD2. There are 17 residues in the CDR3. The J segment lost 1 base and the V segment lost 1 base, leaving 6 bases of the junction unmatched. Germline V lookup: CDR1 SGHNT, CDR2 YYREEE (reference sequence). The CDR3 bases are TGTGCCAGCAGCTTGCTTAGCGGGATAGGGAACACCGGGGAGCTGTTTTTT. Its translation: CASSLLSGIGNTGELFF.

The chain is built from TRBV6-1 and TRBJ2-5; 7 bases align to TRBD1. Germline V gene lookup returns CDR1 MNHNS and CDR2 SASEGT. The CDR3 length is 15 residues. V was clipped by 3 bases and J by 4 bases; unmatched bases: 8. The CDR3 here is CASSEWGDRVETQYF. The CDR3 nucleotides read TGTGCCAGCAGTGAGTGGGGAGACAGGGTAGAGACCCAGTACTTC.

J is TRBJ2-5 and V is TRBV28, with TRBD2 matching 12 bases. This CDR3 has 15 residues. The V gene end was trimmed by 3 bases and the J gene end by 4 bases; junction bases not matched to a gene: 3. CDR1 MDHEN and CDR2 SYDVKM come from the germline V gene. CDR3: CASSFRLAGVETQYF. In DNA form, the CDR3 reads TGTGCCAGCAGTTTTAGACTAGCGGGAGTAGAGACCCAGTACTTC.

The chain links TRBV5-1 to TRBJ1-4; D gene unclear. This CDR3 region has 15 residues. Trimming removed 3 bases at V and 8 bases at J, with 17 bases between. Germline V lookup: CDR1 SGHRS, CDR2 YFSETQ. CDR3 nucleotide sequence: TGCGCCAGCAGCTCGGACGGGTTGCCGGGGGAAAAACTGTTTTTT. It codes for CASSSDGLPGEKLFF.

The chain uses TRBV28 and TRBJ2-7; the match to TRBD2 covers 9 bases. V lost 6 bases to trimming and J lost 3 bases; unmatched junction nucleotides: 15. CDR1 MDHEN and CDR2 SYDVKM come from the germline V gene. The CDR3 is made up of 17 amino acids. CDR3 bases: TGTGCCAGCAGACCGGTTTGGCGTTCTAGCGGGAACTACGAGCAGTACTTC. Residues: CASRPVWRSSGNYEQYF.

The chain employs TRBV6-5 and TRBJ1-6; 7 nucleotides align to TRBD1. V lost 6 bases and J lost 2; bases outside the gene matches: 4. Per germline, CDR1 MNHEY and CDR2 SVGAGI. The CDR3 covers 15 residues. The CDR3 loop reads CASRGGFTYNSPLHF. In DNA form, the CDR3 reads TGTGCCAGCAGAGGGGGCTTCACCTATAATTCACCCCTCCACTTT.

V is TRBV28 and J is TRBJ1-4; no clear D gene. Trimming took 4 bases from V and 8 from J, leaving 17 bases between them. CDR1 is MDHEN and CDR2 is SYDVKM in the germline V gene. The CDR3 sequence is 15 residues long. The CDR3 DNA is TGTGCCAGCAGTTCACCTGAATTGTTTGGCGAAAAACTGTTTTTT. It yields the protein CASSSPELFGEKLFF.

In this sample, this clone turned up a few times. The J gene is TRBJ2-7, the V gene TRBV3-1 (or the pseudogene TRBV3-2); TRBD1 is a possible D gene (6 bases). CDR1 is LGHDT, CDR2 YNNKEL, per germline (reference sequence). This CDR3 region has 18 residues. The V end lost 4 bases, the J end lost 0 bases, and 22 bases lay between the germline ends. The CDR3 spells CASSPNSGQRRSSYEQYF. The CDR3 DNA sequence: TGTGCCAGCAGCCCGAATTCCGGACAGCGAAGAAGCTCCTACGAGCAGTACTTC.

The chain's CDR3 is CASMPIYSGRESPLHF. The DNA of the CDR3 is TGTGCCAGTATGCCGATCTACAGTGGGAGGGAATCACCCCTCCACTTT. The rearrangement uses TRBV19 and TRBJ1-6; D gene unclear. Trimming removed 7 bases at V and 10 bases at J, with 23 bases between. Germline assignment: CDR1 LNHDA and CDR2 SQIVND (reference sequence). The CDR3 sequence is 16 residues long. Drawing the rest from reference TRBV19 and TRBJ1-6, the complete variable domain is DGGITQSPKYLFRKEGQNVTLSCEQNLNHDAMYWYRQDPGQGLRLIYYSQIVNDFQKGDIAEGYSVSREKKESFPLTVTSAQKNPTAFYLCASMPIYSGRESPLHFGNGTRLTVT.

The genes are TRBV28 and TRBJ2-3; the match to TRBD1 covers 7 bases. V lost 6 bases, J lost 4 bases, and 13 bases stayed unmatched. Germline V lookup: CDR1 MDHEN, CDR2 SYDVKM. The CDR3 loop spans 16 amino acids. The CDR3 loop reads CASSSGTAEYADTQYF. CDR3 sequence (DNA): TGTGCCAGCAGCTCCGGGACAGCCGAGTACGCAGATACGCAGTATTTT.

The chain employs TRBV15 and TRBJ1-2, with D possibly being TRBD1 (5 bases). CDR3 size: 16 residues. V was cut by 4 bases and J by 6 bases, with 21 bases left in between. Germline assignment: CDR1 LNHNV and CDR2 YYDKDF (reference sequence). CDR3: CATSNPGTAGGDGYTF. CDR3 DNA: TGTGCCACCAGCAACCCCGGGACCGCGGGGGGAGATGGCTACACCTTC.

V is TRBV5-1 and J is TRBJ2-5, with 7 bases lining up with TRBD1. The germline CDR1 and CDR2 sequences are SGHRS and YFSETQ. The CDR3 spans 15 residues. V lost 5 bases to trimming and J lost 0 bases; unmatched junction nucleotides: 7. CDR3: CASRPDRAYQETQYF. The CDR3 region has the DNA TGCGCCAGCAGACCCGACAGGGCCTACCAAGAGACCCAGTACTTC.

This chain joins TRBV7-2 and TRBJ2-3, with D possibly matching TRBD2 (6 bases). The length of the CDR3 is 14 residues. CDR1 is SGHTA, CDR2 FQGNSA, per germline. The ends were cut back, 5 bases at V and 5 bases at J, with 14 bases in the middle. CDR3 DNA sequence: TGTGCCAGCAGCCCCGGGAGCACAGGAGATACGCAGTATTTT. Its protein product is CASSPGSTGDTQYF.

J is TRBJ1-1 and V is TRBV30; no reliable D call. CDR1 is GTSNPN and CDR2 is SVGIG in the germline V gene (reference sequence). There are 16 residues in the CDR3. V dropped 2 bases and J dropped 2 bases, with 18 bases sitting between them. CDR3 DNA: TGTGCCTGGAGTTTGGGCCTCCAAGAAGATAACACTGAAGCTTTCTTT. The encoded protein is CAWSLGLQEDNTEAFF.

V gene TRBV28 combines with J gene TRBJ2-7; 8 positions match TRBD2. V gave up 5 bases and J gave up 3 bases; unmatched junction bases: 9. Per the germline V gene, CDR1 is MDHEN and CDR2 is SYDVKM. This CDR3 has 15 residues. In DNA, the CDR3 is TGTGCCAGCAGTGGGAGCGGGAGCTCGGGCTACGAGCAGTACTTC. Protein: CASSGSGSSGYEQYF.

The rearrangement links TRBV10-3 to TRBJ2-7; 13 nucleotides align to TRBD2. Unmatched junction bases numbered 7, after V lost 5 bases and J lost 0 bases. Germline CDR1 is ENHRY and CDR2 is SYGVKD. The CDR3 is 17 residues long. In DNA form, the CDR3 reads TGTGCCATCAGTTCGGGACTAGCGGGACAAGACTCCTACGAGCAGTACTTC. This codes for CAISSGLAGQDSYEQYF.